These T cell receptor beta chains were read from a single sample in a study of T-cell memory formation after mild COVID-19. TCRdb re-called the 5' RACE reads through MiXCR, storing one row per CDR3 protein. The top ten hold 20% to 25% of the sample, which has some 320,000 distinct CDR3 sequences, roughly an eighth seen once. Sequenced: PBMCs or a T cell subset sorted from them (not recorded which). The receptors originated from a man aged 18 to 29 who had mild COVID-19 (a few samples of this study predate the infection). Cell type and time point are not known. CDR3s include the opening cysteine and the closing phenylalanine or tryptophan. The D gene is left open where the match is weak. Clone size is given for some rows only: seen once, a few or many times, or a class if the clone is expanded.

cdr3_aa: CASSSGQGPRNDNQPQHF; cdr3_nt: TGTGCCAGCAGTTCGGGACAGGGACCCAGGAATGACAATCAGCCCCAGCATTTT; j_call: TRBJ1-5; d_call: TRBD1; clone_size: many; v_call: TRBV12-3/TRBV12-4
cdr3_aa: CASSVRASHTGELFF; cdr3_nt: TGTGCCAGCAGCGTAAGGGCAAGTCACACCGGGGAGCTGTTTTTT; j_call: TRBJ2-2; d_call: .; clone_size: .; v_call: TRBV9
cdr3_aa: CASNPGDPTYNEQFF; cdr3_nt: TGTGCCAGCAACCCGGGAGACCCTACTTACAATGAGCAGTTCTTC; j_call: TRBJ2-1; d_call: .; clone_size: .; v_call: TRBV7-9
cdr3_aa: CASSSLIQGRTEAFF; cdr3_nt: TGTGCCAGCAGCTCGTTAATACAGGGGCGGACTGAAGCTTTCTTT; j_call: TRBJ1-1; d_call: TRBD1; clone_size: few; v_call: TRBV11-2
cdr3_aa: CASSEGGLLHEQFF; cdr3_nt: TGCGCCAGCAGTGAAGGGGGTTTACTTCATGAGCAGTTCTTC; j_call: TRBJ2-1; d_call: .; clone_size: few; v_call: TRBV10-1
cdr3_aa: CASSYPVDPNTGELFF; cdr3_nt: TGTGCCAGCAGTTACCCGGTGGATCCGAACACCGGGGAGCTGTTTTTT; j_call: TRBJ2-2; d_call: .; clone_size: many; v_call: TRBV6-6
cdr3_aa: CASSPLGDYTEAFF; cdr3_nt: TGTGCCAGCTCACCACTCGGGGACTACACTGAAGCTTTCTTT; j_call: TRBJ1-1; d_call: .; clone_size: few; v_call: TRBV18
cdr3_aa: CSARATSGGDTQYF; cdr3_nt: TGCAGTGCTAGAGCGACTAGCGGGGGAGATACGCAGTATTTT; j_call: TRBJ2-3; d_call: TRBD2; clone_size: few; v_call: TRBV20-1
cdr3_aa: CSAQTGYEQYF; cdr3_nt: TGCAGTGCTCAAACTGGGTACGAGCAGTACTTC; j_call: TRBJ2-7; d_call: .; clone_size: few; v_call: TRBV20-1
cdr3_aa: CASSSSTSGDTDTQYF; cdr3_nt: TGCGCCAGCAGCTCCTCGACCTCTGGGGACACAGATACGCAGTATTTT; j_call: TRBJ2-3; d_call: .; clone_size: few; v_call: TRBV5-1
cdr3_aa: CASSEWIYGYTF; cdr3_nt: TGTGCCAGCAGTGAGTGGATTTATGGCTACACCTTC; j_call: TRBJ1-2; d_call: .; clone_size: .; v_call: TRBV6-1
cdr3_aa: CASRPGGGPYNEQFF; cdr3_nt: TGTGCCAGCAGGCCTGGGGGGGGACCCTACAATGAGCAGTTCTTC; j_call: TRBJ2-1; d_call: TRBD2; clone_size: few; v_call: TRBV3-1
cdr3_aa: CASSWDRGSTDTQYF; cdr3_nt: TGTGCCAGCAGTTGGGACAGGGGCAGCACAGATACGCAGTATTTT; j_call: TRBJ2-3; d_call: TRBD1; clone_size: .; v_call: TRBV6-2/TRBV6-3
cdr3_aa: CASSVASGAGNTIYF; cdr3_nt: TGTGCCAGCAGCGTAGCTTCCGGAGCTGGAAACACCATATATTTT; j_call: TRBJ1-3; d_call: .; clone_size: many; v_call: TRBV9
cdr3_aa: CASSQTPGAYTGELFF; cdr3_nt: TGCGCCAGCAGCCAAACCCCTGGGGCGTACACCGGGGAGCTGTTTTTT; j_call: TRBJ2-2; d_call: .; clone_size: many; v_call: TRBV4-1